This T cell receptor beta chain appears in the sequencing data of a study of beta chain features in type 1 diabetes. This clone was observed a single time. V gave up 6 bases and J gave up 7 bases, with 16 bases separating them. The CDR3 has 13 amino acids. CDR1 and CDR2 (germline): SGHRS, YFSETQ. cDNA synthesis used the whole RNA isolate, giving expressed TCRB sequences. Some clones are missing from TCRdb's copy, which holds only in-frame ones; the method was immunoSEQ multiplex PCR. The sample shows around 200,000 clones, 13% of them seen only once. Sequencing was carried out using central memory CD4+ T cells from blood. This receptor was identified in a woman younger than 35 in good health. The chain employs TRBV5-1 and TRBJ1-1; weak D call: TRBD1 (6 bases). The CDR3 DNA reads as TGCGCCAGCAACCCATCCCAGGGGCTTGAAGCTTTCTTT. Protein product: CASNPSQGLEAFF. Full variable domain (missing parts from reference TRBV5-1 and TRBJ1-1): KAGVTQTPRYLIKTRGQQVTLSCSPISGHRSVSWYQQTPGQGLQFLFEYFSETQRNKGNFPGRFSGRQFSNSRSEMNVSTLELGDSALYLCASNPSQGLEAFFGQGTRLTVV.